This TCR beta chain stems from a study of Ad26.COV2.S vaccination and SARS-CoV-2 variants. This sample's treatment: 15 to 20 received Ad26.COV2.S at low or high dose, single or two shots; several received placebo; per-sample allocation not given. It was on day 63 after the first vaccine or placebo injection that samples were taken. TCRdb's copy holds only in-frame clones and misses some; the assay was immunoSEQ multiplex PCR. The table has about 410,000 clones, about 88% seen once; the top ten hold roughly 3.2%. After removal of 4 bases from V and 6 bases from J, the junction contained 8 bases not matched to a gene. Looked up from germline, CDR1 is KGHDR and CDR2 is SFDVKD. The CDR3 has 15 residues.

The sequence was obtained from a person aged 18-65 years who received the Ad26.COV2.S COVID-19 vaccine or a placebo. Sequencing used peripheral blood, obtained in a trial of Ad26.COV2.S vaccine versus placebo. The chain joins TRBV24-1 to TRBJ2-3; 8 bases are shared with TRBD1. The CDR3 spells CATSEYTTGGDTQYF. CDR3 nucleotide sequence: TGTGCCACCAGTGAGTATACTACAGGGGGTGATACGCAGTATTTT.